The present T cell receptor beta chain was sequenced within a study of blood T cell repertoires in COVID-19. Overall study: There were acute and convalescent COVID-19 samples, and they came from the United States, Italy and Spain. Nucleic acid was either cDNA or gDNA, and it came from T cells, B-cell-depleted T cells, or PBMCs.

Study processing details: Amplification with reference gene primers provided the estimates of nucleated cell counts. The method was immunoSEQ multiplex PCR; TCRdb's version includes in-frame clones alone and lacks a portion of them. D and trimming were read from the DNA, whereas the V and J calls and clone size are those reported in that table. This table has about 250,000 clones, 87% appearing once. The V and J ends lost 5 bases and 1 base respectively, with 6 bases between them. Germline assignment: CDR1 MNHNY and CDR2 SVGAGI (reference sequence). The CDR3 spans 13 residues. The genes are TRBV6-6 and TRBJ1-5, with a possible D match to TRBD1 (5 bases). The receptor's source is a man between 18 and 35 years old with active or convalescent COVID-19. Sequencing was done on a sample of peripheral blood. In DNA, the CDR3 is TGTGCCAGCAGTCCAGGGAGCAATCAGCCCCAGCATTTT. Translation: CASSPGSNQPQHF.